Shown below are 22 T cell receptor beta chains from a single sample sequenced in a study of blood T cell repertoires in COVID-19. Data came from immunoSEQ multiplex PCR; TCRdb stores just in-frame clones and leaves some out. The repertoire holds around 200,000 clones, with 84% as singletons. The specimen was peripheral blood. The receptors derive from a woman older than 75 with active or convalescent COVID-19.

As DNA, the CDR3 is TGTGCCAGCCAATTTACTGTGGATAATTCACCCCTCCACTTT. As protein: CASQFTVDNSPLHF. The chain employs TRBV27 and TRBJ1-6; unclear D gene. V was cut by 8 bases and J by 5 bases, with 13 bases left in between. The CDR3 contains 14 residues. Germline loops: CDR1 MNHEY, CDR2 SMNVEV (reference sequence).

The rearrangement links TRBV24-1 to TRBJ2-1, with TRBD1 identical over 7 bases. V lost 4 bases, J lost 6 bases, and 11 bases stayed unmatched. The CDR3 extends over 16 amino acids. Germline CDR1 KGHDR, CDR2 SFDVKD. The CDR3 nucleotides read TGTGCCACCAGTGACGCACAGGGGAAGAATACCAATGAGCAGTTCTTC. It specifies CATSDAQGKNTNEQFF.

This chain joins TRBV4-3 and TRBJ2-7, with 10 bases matching TRBD1. V was clipped by 4 bases and J by 5 bases; unmatched bases: 8. CDR1 and CDR2 from the germline V gene are LGHNA and YSLEER. The CDR3 contains 15 residues. The CDR3 reads CASSPSGQGSHEQYF. The CDR3 region has the DNA TGCGCCAGCAGCCCGTCGGGACAGGGGTCCCACGAGCAGTACTTC.

V and J are TRBV27 and TRBJ2-3, with 10 bases lining up with TRBD1. Looked up from germline, CDR1 is MNHEY and CDR2 is SMNVEV (reference sequence). CDR3 length equals 16 residues. Trimming cost V 4 bases and J 5 bases; bases outside gene matches: 9. CDR3 sequence (DNA): TGTGCCAGCAGTTACCAGACAGGGGGCGGTGGAGATACGCAGTATTTT. Its protein is CASSYQTGGGGDTQYF.

The chain employs TRBV7-6 and TRBJ1-5; weak D call: TRBD1 (5 bases). The germline V and J ends were trimmed by 0 bases and 10 bases, with 10 bases remaining between them. CDR1 is SGHVS, CDR2 FNYEAQ, per germline. CDR3 length equals 13 residues. In DNA, the CDR3 is TGTGCCAGCAGCTTAGCGGGGCAGGGTCCCCAGCATTTT. It specifies CASSLAGQGPQHF. Variable domain in full (rest from reference TRBV7-6 and TRBJ1-5): GAGVSQSPRYKVTKRGQDVALRCDPISGHVSLYWYRQALGQGPEFLTYFNYEAQQDKSGLPNDRFSAERPEGSISTLTIQRTEQRDSAMYRCASSLAGQGPQHFGDGTRLSIL.

This chain joins TRBV28 and TRBJ2-7, with TRBD2 matching over 8 bases. The V and J ends lost 5 bases and 6 bases, in that order; junction bases with no gene match: 12. The germline V gene encodes CDR1 MDHEN and CDR2 SYDVKM. The CDR3 spans 15 residues. DNA of the CDR3: TGTGCCAGCAGTGAGCGGCTAGCGGGTTCTTCCGAGCAGTACTTC. Its translation: CASSERLAGSSEQYF.

The V gene is TRBV5-4, the J gene TRBJ1-4, with 8 bases matching TRBD1. Trimming cost V 0 bases and J 8 bases; bases outside gene matches: 9. This CDR3 has 16 residues. Germline V gives CDR1 SGHNT, CDR2 YYREEE (reference sequence). CDR3 sequence: CASSLGTGTGLEKLFF. The DNA for the CDR3 is TGTGCCAGCAGCTTGGGTACCGGGACAGGTCTAGAAAAACTGTTTTTT.

The CDR3 here is CASSNRGGYTF. CDR3 coding DNA: TGTGCCAGCAGCAACAGGGGTGGCTACACCTTC. V gene TRBV11-3 combines with J gene TRBJ1-2, with 7 bases lining up with TRBD1. CDR3 size: 11 residues. Germline V CDR1 and CDR2: SGHNT, YENEEA. V dropped 5 bases and J dropped 7; count of bases not matched to a gene: 1.

This chain connects TRBV19 to TRBJ2-1; the match to TRBD2 covers 14 bases. The length of the CDR3 is 19 residues. V was pared by 10 bases and J by 0 bases, with 14 bases of the junction left unmatched. CDR1 is LNHDA and CDR2 is SQIVND in the germline V gene (reference sequence). The CDR3 sequence is CATSRRPGLAGASYNEQFF. CDR3 DNA: TGTGCCACTTCCCGGCGACCGGGACTAGCGGGGGCCTCCTACAATGAGCAGTTCTTC.

The gene calls are TRBV6-5 and TRBJ2-7, with D possibly TRBD1 on 6 matching bases. The germline V gene encodes CDR1 MNHEY and CDR2 SVGAGI. The CDR3 is 13 amino acids. The ends were cut back, 10 bases at V and 3 bases at J, with 16 bases in the middle. The CDR3 DNA reads as TGTGCCACCCAACAGGGTGGGCTCTACGAGCAGTACTTC. It is translated as CATQQGGLYEQYF.

The chain has TRBV28 and TRBJ2-1; tentative D call: TRBD2 (6 bases). This CDR3 comprises 15 residues. Germline loops: CDR1 MDHEN, CDR2 SYDVKM. V was clipped by 3 bases and J by 4 bases, with 13 bases between them. CDR3 region: CASSLVGRGYNEQFF. In nucleotides, the CDR3 is TGTGCCAGCAGTTTGGTTGGGCGGGGTTACAATGAGCAGTTCTTC.

The chain recombines TRBV7-6 with TRBJ1-1; 9 positions match TRBD1. This CDR3 spans 14 amino acids. From germline, CDR1 is SGHVS and CDR2 FNYEAQ. The ends lost 1 base at V and 4 bases at J; junction bases unmatched: 1. The CDR3 reads CASSLGTGATEAFF. The CDR3 coding sequence is TGTGCCAGCAGCTTAGGGACAGGGGCCACTGAAGCTTTCTTT.

Only one count was recorded for this clone. The rearrangement joins TRBV5-1 to TRBJ1-1; TRBD1 is a possible D gene (6 bases). The CDR3 has 13 amino acids. Germline V CDR1 and CDR2: SGHRS, YFSETQ. V was pared by 2 bases and J by 5 bases, with 10 bases between. CDR3 bases: TGCGCCAGCAGCTTACAGGGTTCGACTGAAGCTTTCTTT. Its protein product is CASSLQGSTEAFF.

The chain is built from TRBV5-4 and TRBJ1-1; no firm D call. V was trimmed by 4 bases and J by 1 base, leaving 11 bases between them. Germline lookup yields CDR1 SGHNT and CDR2 YYREEE (reference sequence). This CDR3 is built from 14 residues. CDR3 nucleotide sequence: TGTGCCAGCAGCCCCCGGGAATCGAACACTGAAGCTTTCTTT. Translating gives CASSPRESNTEAFF. The full variable domain, completed using reference TRBV5-4 and TRBJ1-1, is ETGVTQSPTHLIKTRGQQVTLRCSSQSGHNTVSWYQQALGQGPQFIFQYYREEENGRGNFPPRFSGLQFPNYSSELNVNALELDDSALYLCASSPRESNTEAFFGQGTRLTVV.

The rearrangement uses TRBV11-3 and TRBJ2-1, with 11 bases lining up with TRBD2. The germline gives CDR1 SGHNT, CDR2 YENEEA. V was clipped by 1 base and J by 5 bases; unmatched bases: 13. This CDR3 is built from 19 residues. CDR3 DNA sequence: TGTGCCAGCAGCTTAGGAGAAGGGCTAGCGGGAGGAACTCACAATGAGCAGTTCTTC. Translating gives CASSLGEGLAGGTHNEQFF.

V is TRBV29-1 and J is TRBJ2-1, with 10 bases aligning to TRBD1. The CDR3 is 14 amino acids. V lost 3 bases to trimming and J lost 9 bases; unmatched junction nucleotides: 8. The germline V gene has CDR1 SQVTM and CDR2 ANQGSEA. The CDR3 coding sequence is TGCAGCGTTGACTCCCGGACAGGGGGAGTTGAGCAGTTCTTC. Translating gives CSVDSRTGGVEQFF.

This chain links TRBV7-9 with TRBJ2-7; 8 nucleotides agree with TRBD1. The trim removed 4 bases at V and 5 bases at J, leaving 10 bases unmatched. Germline CDR1 and CDR2: SEHNR and FQNEAQ (reference sequence). This CDR3 comprises 15 residues. Written as DNA, the CDR3 is TGTGCCAGCAGCTCGAACAGGGGGAACCTTCACGAGCAGTACTTC. Encoded protein: CASSSNRGNLHEQYF. Looking up the rest from reference TRBV7-9 and TRBJ2-7 gives the full variable domain: DTGVSQNPRHKITKRGQNVTFRCDPISEHNRLYWYRQTLGQGPEFLTYFQNEAQLEKSRLLSDRFSAERPKGSFSTLEIQRTEQGDSAMYLCASSSNRGNLHEQYFGPGTRLTVT.

The chain employs TRBV6-6 and TRBJ1-6; 8 bases line up with TRBD1. This CDR3 comprises 15 residues. Unmatched junction bases numbered 11, after V lost 7 bases and J lost 9 bases. Germline CDR1 is MNHNY and CDR2 is SVGAGI (reference sequence). The CDR3 sequence is CASTPDRDLSSPLHF. DNA for the CDR3: TGTGCCAGCACCCCGGACAGGGATCTAAGTTCACCCCTCCACTTT.

The J gene is TRBJ2-2, the V gene TRBV6-5; D uncertain. The V end lost 6 bases, the J end lost 4 bases, and 15 bases lay between the germline ends. CDR1 is MNHEY and CDR2 is SVGAGI in the germline V gene. The CDR3 loop spans 15 amino acids. CDR3 protein: CASSSNRLGTGELFF. The CDR3 bases are TGTGCCAGCAGCTCCAATCGACTGGGCACCGGGGAGCTGTTTTTT.

The rearrangement joins TRBV5-6 to TRBJ2-5, with 11 nucleotides matching TRBD1. The V gene end was trimmed by 2 bases and the J gene end by 2 bases; junction bases not matched to a gene: 5. The CDR3 contains 16 residues. In germline, CDR1 is SGHDT, CDR2 YYEEEE. CDR3 residues: CASSFGTGGPQETQYF. CDR3 in DNA: TGTGCCAGCAGCTTCGGGACAGGGGGTCCGCAAGAGACCCAGTACTTC.

This chain uses TRBV7-2 with TRBJ2-1, with D tentatively TRBD2 (7 bases). The CDR3 is made up of 16 amino acids. V was clipped by 6 bases and J by 0 bases, with 15 bases between them. The germline V gene has CDR1 SGHTA and CDR2 FQGNSA. CDR3 residues: CASRGGGALSYNEQFF. CDR3 DNA sequence: TGTGCCAGCAGAGGGGGAGGGGCCCTCTCCTACAATGAGCAGTTCTTC. Based on the CDR3 plus reference TRBV7-2 and TRBJ2-1, the full variable domain is GAGVSQSPSNKVTEKGKDVELRCDPISGHTALYWYRQSLGQGLEFLIYFQGNSAPDKSGLPSDRFSAERTGGSVSTLTIQRTQQEDSAVYLCASRGGGALSYNEQFFGPGTRLTVL.

The gene calls are TRBV2 and TRBJ1-2; no reliable D call. This CDR3 is 12 amino acids long. CDR1 is SNHLY, CDR2 FYNNEI, per germline. Trimming shortened V by 5 bases and J by 4 bases, and 8 bases separated the two germline ends. CDR3 in amino acids: CASSRGFYGYTF. DNA for the CDR3: TGTGCCAGCAGTCGGGGATTCTATGGCTACACCTTC.